Presented here are 32 T cell receptor beta chains from one specimen sequenced in a study of technical replicates of blood from a few donors. Only in-frame clones appear in the TCRdb table, and some are missing; sequencing was by immunoSEQ multiplex PCR. The sample contains around 50,000 clones, 90% to 96% of which appear only once. The sequencing input was T cells isolated from PBMCs. These receptor sequences come from a human donor in good health.

This sequence joins TRBV5-4 and TRBJ2-2; D unresolved. Germline values: CDR1 SGHNT, CDR2 YYREEE (reference sequence). Trimming took off 0 bases at V and 3 bases at J, with 3 bases between the two ends. The CDR3 length is 13 residues. For the CDR3, the DNA is TGTGCCAGCAGCTTGGCTCACACCGGGGAGCTGTTTTTT. Its protein is CASSLAHTGELFF.

The chain uses TRBV11-2 and TRBJ1-1; D not resolved. The germline gives CDR1 SGHAT, CDR2 FQNNGV. Trimming took 8 bases from V and 8 from J, leaving 12 bases between them. The CDR3 length is 11 residues. In DNA, the CDR3 is TGTGCCAGCGCAGTATCAACCGAAGCTTTCTTT. This sequence encodes CASAVSTEAFF.

The V gene is TRBV28, the J gene TRBJ2-7, with a possible D match to TRBD2 (6 bases). The CDR3 sequence is 14 residues long. Germline V CDR1 and CDR2: MDHEN, SYDVKM. With 7 bases removed from V and 4 bases from J, the gap between germline ends came to 17 bases. CDR3 in DNA: TGTGCCAGCAAGGCCCCCCGGGAGAAATACGAGCAGTACTTC. This gives the protein CASKAPREKYEQYF.

V and J are TRBV14 and TRBJ2-5; D possibly corresponds to TRBD1 (5 bases). The CDR3 consists of 14 residues. V shed 3 bases and J shed 4 bases, with 12 bases lying between them. Germline CDR1 SGHDN, CDR2 FVKESK. The CDR3 region has the DNA TGTGCCAGCAGCCAGACCATAGGGGCAGAGACCCAGTACTTC. Amino acids: CASSQTIGAETQYF.

V and J are TRBV5-4 and TRBJ1-2, with unresolved D. V was clipped by 4 bases and J by 0 bases, with 10 bases between them. Germline CDR1 SGHNT, CDR2 YYREEE (reference sequence). This CDR3 has 14 residues. The CDR3 sequence is CASSRPGTNYGYTF. The CDR3 nucleotides are TGTGCCAGCAGCCGGCCGGGGACTAACTATGGCTACACCTTC. The whole variable domain, remainder taken from reference TRBV5-4 and TRBJ1-2, is ETGVTQSPTHLIKTRGQQVTLRCSSQSGHNTVSWYQQALGQGPQFIFQYYREEENGRGNFPPRFSGLQFPNYSSELNVNALELDDSALYLCASSRPGTNYGYTFGSGTRLTVV.

In nucleotides, the CDR3 is TGTGCCATTAAGGCCGGGACAGGGGTCTACGAGCAGTACTTC. Translated, it gives CAIKAGTGVYEQYF. This chain uses TRBV10-3 with TRBJ2-7; TRBD1 matches 10 bases. Trimming cost V 9 bases and J 3 bases; bases outside gene matches: 8. Looked up from germline, CDR1 is ENHRY and CDR2 is SYGVKD. The CDR3 is 14 residues long.

V gene TRBV5-1 combines with J gene TRBJ1-2, with 8 bases matching TRBD1. V trimming: 4 bases; J trimming: 7 bases; junction bases outside the gene matches: 6. The CDR3 contains 13 residues. Germline-derived CDR1 and CDR2 are SGHRS and YFSETQ. For the CDR3, the DNA is TGCGCCAGCAGCCTAGACAGGGGAGGTGGCTACACCTTC. This codes for CASSLDRGGGYTF.

This chain links TRBV19 with TRBJ2-7; TRBD1 matches at 9 bases. J gave up 5 bases and V 2 bases, and 4 bases lay outside the gene matches. CDR1 is LNHDA and CDR2 is SQIVND in the germline V gene (reference sequence). The CDR3 extends over 14 amino acids. CDR3 bases: TGTGCCAGTAGTATATCGGACAGGGGCGACGAGCAGTACTTC. Amino acids: CASSISDRGDEQYF.

This clone showed up just once. The chain is built from TRBV11-3 and TRBJ2-5; D gene uncertain. This CDR3 is built from 11 residues. The germline gives CDR1 SGHNT, CDR2 YENEEA. V was cut by 5 bases and J by 2 bases, with 3 bases left in between. The CDR3 region is CASSLQETQYF. CDR3 DNA sequence: TGTGCCAGCAGCCTACAAGAGACCCAGTACTTC.

This clone was detected once. The chain carries TRBV10-3 and TRBJ1-4, with 10 bases lining up with TRBD1. The V segment lost 4 bases and the J segment 7 bases; nucleotides outside the gene matches: 0. This CDR3 comprises 13 residues. Germline V gives CDR1 ENHRY, CDR2 SYGVKD. This chain's CDR3 is CAISGDRGEKLFF. CDR3 coding DNA: TGTGCCATCAGTGGGGACAGGGGTGAAAAACTGTTTTTT.

The rearrangement uses TRBV28 and TRBJ2-7, with D possibly matching TRBD1 (5 bases). This CDR3 is 14 amino acids long. Germline assignment: CDR1 MDHEN and CDR2 SYDVKM. Trimming pared 3 bases from V and 7 bases from J, leaving 16 bases between. For the CDR3, the DNA is TGTGCCAGCAGTTTGGCGCCGAGCCAGGGTGAGCAGTACTTC. Translating it yields CASSLAPSQGEQYF.

V usage is TRBV7-3 and J usage is TRBJ2-3; 8 bases map to TRBD1. V dropped 5 bases and J dropped 0; count of bases not matched to a gene: 4. Germline loops: CDR1 SGHTA, CDR2 FQGTGA. This CDR3 has 15 amino acids. CDR3: CASSRTGFSTDTQYF. The CDR3 nucleotides read TGTGCCAGCAGCCGGACAGGGTTTAGCACAGATACGCAGTATTTT. Together with reference TRBV7-3 and TRBJ2-3, the CDR3 gives the full variable domain: GAGVSQTPSNKVTEKGKYVELRCDPISGHTALYWYRQSLGQGPEFLIYFQGTGAADDSGLPNDRFFAVRPEGSVSTLKIQRTERGDSAVYLCASSRTGFSTDTQYFGPGTRLTVL.

The J gene is TRBJ2-7, the V gene TRBV27, with 11 bases matching TRBD1. This CDR3 has 14 amino acids. The J segment lost 7 bases and the V segment lost 6 bases, leaving 8 bases of the junction unmatched. The germline gives CDR1 MNHEY, CDR2 SMNVEV (reference sequence). The CDR3 sequence: CASRRTGGFGEQYF. DNA for the CDR3: TGTGCCAGCAGAAGGACAGGGGGCTTCGGTGAGCAGTACTTC.

The V and J genes are TRBV7-9 and TRBJ1-1; D is uncertain. Germline V lookup: CDR1 SEHNR, CDR2 FQNEAQ (reference sequence). Trimming took 5 bases from V and 0 from J, leaving 10 bases between them. This CDR3 spans 14 amino acids. This CDR3 is CASSPLQVNTEAFF. In DNA, the CDR3 is TGTGCCAGCAGCCCTTTGCAGGTGAACACTGAAGCTTTCTTT.

The chain employs TRBV28 and TRBJ2-3; 9 nucleotides match TRBD1. With 6 bases clipped from V and 6 bases from J, the junction kept 19 bases outside the gene matches. CDR3 length equals 18 residues. CDR1 MDHEN and CDR2 SYDVKM come from the germline V gene. The CDR3 here is CASSRDRAFMETRDTQYF. The CDR3 coding sequence is TGTGCCAGCAGCCGGGACAGGGCGTTTATGGAGACGAGGGATACGCAGTATTTT.

The rearrangement links TRBV15 to TRBJ2-4, with D hard to call. The germline gives CDR1 LNHNV, CDR2 YYDKDF (reference sequence). V dropped 1 base and J dropped 3 bases, with 13 bases sitting between them. The CDR3 covers 16 residues. Here the CDR3 reads CATSRVTVEVKNIQYF. The DNA of the CDR3 is TGTGCCACCAGCAGAGTTACGGTAGAAGTCAAAAACATTCAGTACTTC.

The V gene is TRBV29-1, the J gene TRBJ1-2, with D hard to call. V was clipped by 2 bases and J by 5 bases, with 15 bases between them. Germline assignment: CDR1 SQVTM and CDR2 ANQGSEA. This CDR3 has 14 residues. In nucleotides, the CDR3 is TGCAGCGTTGAATTGAGCCCCTCAATATATGGCTACACCTTC. It codes for CSVELSPSIYGYTF.

The chain recombines TRBV6-4 with TRBJ1-5, with D perhaps TRBD1 (5 bases). The CDR3 contains 17 residues. The V gene lost 0 bases and the J gene lost 4 bases, with 16 bases spanning the gap. Germline-derived CDR1 and CDR2 are MRHNA and SNTAGT. CDR3 amino acids: CASSDSMMDILNQPQHF. The DNA for the CDR3 is TGTGCCAGCAGTGACTCAATGATGGACATCTTGAATCAGCCCCAGCATTTT.

The chain couples TRBV10-2 to TRBJ2-7; D might be TRBD2 (5 bases). Trimming stripped 2 bases from V and 0 bases from J, with 8 bases between. The CDR3 has 14 amino acids. The V gene's germline CDR1 is WSHSY and CDR2 SAAADI. The CDR3 is CASSERGNSYEQYF. In DNA, the CDR3 is TGCGCCAGCAGTGAGCGGGGAAACTCCTACGAGCAGTACTTC.

This chain uses TRBV9 with TRBJ2-1; 13 bases map to TRBD2. This CDR3 has 15 residues. With 0 bases clipped from V and 8 bases from J, the junction kept 2 bases outside the gene matches. In germline, CDR1 is SGDLS, CDR2 YYNGEE. In nucleotides, the CDR3 is TGTGCCAGCAGCGTAGGGACTAGCGGGAGCCATGAGCAGTTCTTC. Amino acids: CASSVGTSGSHEQFF.

The V gene is TRBV19, the J gene TRBJ2-7; 7 bases fit TRBD2. Trimming took 4 bases from V and 2 from J; bases not matched to a gene: 23. Germline V gene sequence: CDR1 LNHDA, CDR2 SQIVND (reference sequence). CDR3 length: 20 amino acids. CDR3 sequence (DNA): TGTGCCAGTAGTACCACTAGCCGCGGACTAGGGGTGTCGGGGCCCTACGAGCAGTACTTC. Its translation is CASSTTSRGLGVSGPYEQYF.

This chain connects TRBV2 to TRBJ1-1; weak D call: TRBD1 (6 bases). Germline V gene lookup returns CDR1 SNHLY and CDR2 FYNNEI. There are 14 residues in the CDR3. V dropped 7 bases and J dropped 6 bases, with 18 bases sitting between them. Here the CDR3 reads CASIGGQGRSEAFF. The CDR3 nucleotides are TGTGCCAGCATAGGAGGCCAGGGGAGATCTGAAGCTTTCTTT.

The V gene is TRBV13, the J gene TRBJ2-7; 7 bases map to TRBD1. V dropped 5 bases and J dropped 4; count of bases not matched to a gene: 14. Per germline, CDR1 PRHDT and CDR2 FYEKMQ (reference sequence). CDR3 size: 16 residues. The CDR3 nucleotides read TGTGCCAGCAGCACCGAACCCATAACGACAGGGTACGAGCAGTACTTC. Translation: CASSTEPITTGYEQYF.

V and J are TRBV5-8 and TRBJ2-2; 7 bases align to TRBD1. The CDR3 spans 15 residues. The germline gives CDR1 SGHTS, CDR2 YDEGEE. V shed 3 bases and J 7 bases; nucleotides not matched to a gene: 9. In nucleotides, the CDR3 is TGTGCCAGCAGCTCCGGACAGGAAAGGGACGGGGAGCTGTTTTTT. Translation gives CASSSGQERDGELFF.

The chain recombines TRBV28 with TRBJ2-3, with 8 bases fitting TRBD2. Losses at the gene ends were 6 bases for V and 4 bases for J; bases not matched to a gene: 12. This CDR3 comprises 16 residues. Germline V gene lookup returns CDR1 MDHEN and CDR2 SYDVKM. The chain's CDR3 is CASSTPGTRVSDTQYF. Here the CDR3 DNA reads TGTGCCAGCAGCACTCCCGGGACTAGGGTTTCAGATACGCAGTATTTT.

This clone was found a few times. The rearrangement joins TRBV2 to TRBJ1-1; no reliable D call. This CDR3 has 14 amino acids. With 3 bases removed from V and 1 base from J, the gap between germline ends came to 9 bases. The germline V gene has CDR1 SNHLY and CDR2 FYNNEI. The CDR3 nucleotides read TGTGCCAGCAGTGAGCCGGGTCAGAACACTGAAGCTTTCTTT. Its protein product is CASSEPGQNTEAFF.

J is TRBJ1-4 and V is TRBV10-3, with 12 bases fitting TRBD1. Germline CDR1 ENHRY, CDR2 SYGVKD. J lost 5 bases, V lost 6 bases, and 7 bases had no gene match. The CDR3 is made up of 16 amino acids. The CDR3 DNA sequence: TGTGCCATCAGCCCCTCCGGGACAGGGGGCAATGAAAAACTGTTTTTT. Translating gives CAISPSGTGGNEKLFF.

This chain joins TRBV19 and TRBJ2-1; a possible D gene is TRBD2 (5 bases). The CDR3 is 14 residues long. Germline-derived CDR1 and CDR2 are LNHDA and SQIVND (reference sequence). V lost 1 base, J lost 4 bases, and 8 bases lay in between. The CDR3 DNA reads TGTGCCAGTAGTATAGTCGGGGAATACAATGAGCAGTTCTTC. Its translation is CASSIVGEYNEQFF.

The genes are TRBV10-1 and TRBJ1-1, with 8 bases that match TRBD1. Per the germline V gene, CDR1 is WNHNN and CDR2 is SYGVQD (reference sequence). V was pared by 2 bases and J by 5 bases, with 4 bases of the junction left unmatched. CDR3 size: 14 residues. CDR3 coding DNA: TGCGCCAGCAGTGAGGGACAGGGTACGACTGAAGCTTTCTTT. This translates into CASSEGQGTTEAFF.

The chain links TRBV5-4 to TRBJ2-2; a weak D match, TRBD1 (6 bases). Trimming left V 4 bases short and J 1 base short, with 8 bases between. This CDR3 contains 14 residues. Germline CDR1 reads SGHNT; CDR2 reads YYREEE (reference sequence). This CDR3 reads CASSLGQNTGELFF. CDR3 bases: TGTGCCAGCAGCCTGGGACAGAACACCGGGGAGCTGTTTTTT.

The chain combines TRBV30 with TRBJ1-1; 8 bases map to TRBD1. This CDR3 has 14 amino acids. CDR1 is GTSNPN, CDR2 SVGIG, per germline (reference sequence). The V segment lost 2 bases and the J segment 8 bases; nucleotides outside the gene matches: 10. The CDR3, as DNA: TGTGCCTGGAGTATGGACAGGGCCTTTTTCGAAGCTTTCTTT. As protein: CAWSMDRAFFEAFF.

The chain carries TRBV27 and TRBJ2-7, with TRBD1 identical over 8 bases. Germline-derived CDR1 and CDR2 are MNHEY and SMNVEV (reference sequence). Unmatched junction bases numbered 17, after V lost 6 bases and J lost 4 bases. The CDR3 has 17 residues. The CDR3 sequence is CASSRIEGQGASYEQYF. The DNA for the CDR3 is TGTGCCAGCAGCCGAATTGAGGGGCAGGGGGCCTCTTACGAGCAGTACTTC.